This T cell receptor beta chain is from a study of CD8+ T cells in alopecia areata. Across the study: Twice daily, treated patients received 5 to 10 mg of oral tofacitinib. The duration of tofacitinib was 6 to 18 months, with 6 months off drug afterward. Study conclusions and caveats: Relative to normal scalp, lesional scalp, especially alopecia totalis/universalis, showed higher clonality. Association of baseline CD8+ expansion with response is uncertain owing to one nonresponder.

Treatment meaning: oral pan-JAK inhibitor, 5-10 mg twice daily. With 5 bases removed from V and 2 bases from J, the gap between germline ends came to 20 bases. This CDR3 spans 17 amino acids. CDR1 is SGHDT, CDR2 YYEEEE, per germline. A remark on this clone: Its antigen remains unknown.

cDNA prepared by RNA extraction and subsequent reverse transcription served as the template for sequencing. Libraries were prepared by immunoSEQ multiplex PCR; TCRdb keeps only in-frame clonotypes and omits some of them. The sample has roughly 200,000 clones, 35% to 40% seen once. The material sequenced was CD4+ T cells sorted from blood, taken around week 34, from a patient treated with tofacitinib. The TCR originated in a human donor with alopecia areata. The chain recombines TRBV5-6 with TRBJ1-5, with D uncertain. The CDR3 is CASRSRFRGAGNQPQHF. DNA for the CDR3: TGTGCCAGCAGATCTCGGTTTCGGGGTGCTGGCAATCAGCCCCAGCATTTT. Together with reference TRBV5-6 and TRBJ1-5, the CDR3 gives the full variable domain: DAGVTQSPTHLIKTRGQQVTLRCSPKSGHDTVSWYQQALGQGPQFIFQYYEEEERQRGNFPDRFSGHQFPNYSSELNVNALLLGDSALYLCASRSRFRGAGNQPQHFGDGTRLSIL.